This TCR beta chain was obtained from a study of vaccination and CD4 T cells after COVID-19. About the research overall: Sampling occurred at day 14 and days 161 to 241 post-vaccination in a few convalescent patients. Overlapping peptides covering the spike proteins of SARS-CoV-2, HCoV-NL63, HCoV-OC43 and HCoV-229E were added to stimulate cells. Every culture used as a control got a CEFX pool, an HIV-1 Nef pool, or no peptide.

CDR3 length: 16 amino acids. Trimming at V came to 4 bases and at J to 0 bases, leaving 6 bases not matched to a gene. CDR1 and CDR2 from the germline V gene are SGHNT and YYREEE (reference sequence). The Oncomine TCR Beta short-read assay was applied to DNA of cultured CD4+ T cells. From CD4+ T cells that had been cultured, genomic DNA was extracted. TCRdb reanalysed the PCR reads using MiXCR and keeps one entry per CDR3 protein. The profile covers 20,000 to 25,000 distinct CDR3 sequences, with roughly 50% appearing a single time and approximately 13% taken by the ten largest. Specified time point: late sampling 161 to 241 days after vaccination in three convalescent patients. Treatment indicated: approximately nine-day PBMC culture with coronavirus spike peptide pools or control peptides (ViraFEST assay). As regards this clonotype: The antigen is undetermined.

The gene calls are TRBV5-4 and TRBJ2-3; the match to TRBD2 covers 9 bases. The sequence came from a human donor who had recovered from COVID-19. This sample comprised CD4+ T cells from blood, cultured in vitro, obtained about 7 months after SARS-CoV-2 vaccination. The CDR3 DNA is TGTGCCAGCAGCCCGACTAGCGGCCCTAGCACAGATACGCAGTATTTT. It yields the protein CASSPTSGPSTDTQYF.